This entry features one TCR beta chain sequence. Its antigen remains unidentified. The ends lost 6 bases at V and 8 bases at J; junction bases unmatched: 13. CDR3 length: 15 residues. Per germline, CDR1 MDHEN and CDR2 SYDVKM. All the people who gave samples were healthy bone marrow donors. Use of 60 Vbeta and 13 Jbeta primers characterized the PCR. Assay: immunoSEQ multiplex PCR; the TCRdb copy retains only in-frame clones and omits some. The sample lists roughly 150,000 clones, roughly 84% seen once, with more than 0.85% in the top ten. This record comes from a study of cytomegalovirus exposure and HLA in healthy donors. The study, taken as a whole, reports: As immune exposure information, only CMV serostatus was available. TCR beta V- and J-gene trimming was later associated with a missense DCLRE1C variant. Presence/absence analyses supposed approximately even sequencing depth among donors.

The chain recombines TRBV28 with TRBJ1-2, with 9 bases lining up with TRBD1. The sequence derives from a man aged 25 to 45 in good health and CMV-seronegative. Specimen: PBMCs. DNA for the CDR3: TGTGCCAGCAGCCCGTGGGGACAGGGCTTGTTGGGCTACACCTTC. Encoded protein: CASSPWGQGLLGYTF.